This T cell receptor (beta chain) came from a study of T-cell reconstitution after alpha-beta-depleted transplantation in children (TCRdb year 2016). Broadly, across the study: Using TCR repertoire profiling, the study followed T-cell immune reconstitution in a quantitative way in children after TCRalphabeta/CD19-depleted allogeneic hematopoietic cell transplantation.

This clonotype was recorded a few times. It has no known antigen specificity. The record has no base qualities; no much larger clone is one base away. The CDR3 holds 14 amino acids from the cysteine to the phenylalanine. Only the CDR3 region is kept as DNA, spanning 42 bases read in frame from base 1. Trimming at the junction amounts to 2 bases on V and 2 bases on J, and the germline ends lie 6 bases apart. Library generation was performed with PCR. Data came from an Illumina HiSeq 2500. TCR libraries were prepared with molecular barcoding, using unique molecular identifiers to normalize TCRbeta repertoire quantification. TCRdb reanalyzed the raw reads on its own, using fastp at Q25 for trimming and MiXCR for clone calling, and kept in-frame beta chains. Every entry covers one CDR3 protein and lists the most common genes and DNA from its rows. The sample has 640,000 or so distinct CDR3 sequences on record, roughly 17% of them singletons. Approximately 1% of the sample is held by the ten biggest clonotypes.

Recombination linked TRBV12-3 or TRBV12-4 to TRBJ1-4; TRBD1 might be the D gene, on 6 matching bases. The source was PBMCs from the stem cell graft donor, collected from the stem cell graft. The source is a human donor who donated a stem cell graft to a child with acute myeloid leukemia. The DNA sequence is TGTGCCAGCAGTTTAAGGGGGACTAATGAAAAACTGTTTTTT. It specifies CASSLRGTNEKLFF.